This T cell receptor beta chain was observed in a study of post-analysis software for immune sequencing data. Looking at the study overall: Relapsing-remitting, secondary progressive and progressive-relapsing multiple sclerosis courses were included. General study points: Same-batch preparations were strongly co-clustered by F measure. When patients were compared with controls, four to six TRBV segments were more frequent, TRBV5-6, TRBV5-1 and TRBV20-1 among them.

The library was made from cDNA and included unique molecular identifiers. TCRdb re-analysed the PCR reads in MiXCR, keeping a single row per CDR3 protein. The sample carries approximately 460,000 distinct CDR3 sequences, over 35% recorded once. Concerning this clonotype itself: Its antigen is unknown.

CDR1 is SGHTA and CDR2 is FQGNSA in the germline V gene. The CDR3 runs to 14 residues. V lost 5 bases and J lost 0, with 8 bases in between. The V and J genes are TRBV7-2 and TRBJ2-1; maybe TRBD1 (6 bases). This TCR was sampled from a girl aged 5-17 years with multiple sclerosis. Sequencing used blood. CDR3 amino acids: CASSTDSSYNEQFF. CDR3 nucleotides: TGTGCCAGCAGCACGGACAGCTCCTACAATGAGCAGTTCTTC.